This is a list of T cell receptor beta chains from one sample in a study of siplizumab effects on memory and regulatory T cells. Measured with immunoSEQ multiplex PCR; TCRdb has only the in-frame clones, and not every one. The table has about 82,000 clones, roughly 90% seen once; the top ten hold about 1.4%. Sequencing was performed on Tregs sorted from blood. The receptors shown here come from a human donor in good health. Both conserved end residues are part of each CDR3. D genes are given only for firm matches. Size is omitted from some rows. Given values are once, few, many or a class for expanded clones.

V gene	D gene	J gene	clone size	CDR3 DNA	CDR3 protein
TRBV27	TRBD1	TRBJ2-7	NA	TGTGCCAGCAGCCCGGACAGGGGGAAGCAGTACTTC	CASSPDRGKQYF
TRBV5-1	TRBD2	TRBJ2-3	NA	TGCGCCAGCAGCTTGGGGGGGACTATCCAAGATACGCAGTATTTT	CASSLGGTIQDTQYF
TRBV5-1	TRBD2	TRBJ2-7	NA	TGCGCCAGCAGCTTGGTGCTAGCGGGGGCCTCCTACGAGCAGTACTTC	CASSLVLAGASYEQYF
TRBV7-9	TRBD1	TRBJ2-1	once	TGTGCCAGCAGCTTAGCCTCCGGGACAGGGGCCAACAATGAGCAGTTCTTC	CASSLASGTGANNEQFF
TRBV15	NA	TRBJ1-1	NA	TGTGCCACCAGCAGAGGGGGAAGGTTGAACACTGAAGCTTTCTTT	CATSRGGRLNTEAFF
TRBV7-2	TRBD2	TRBJ2-5	NA	TGTGCCAGCAGCCCCGGGATAGCGGGGGGCGGGGAGACCCAGTACTTC	CASSPGIAGGGETQYF
TRBV7-2	NA	TRBJ2-5	NA	TGTGCCAGCAGCTCCGGGCTCCAAGAGACCCAGTACTTC	CASSSGLQETQYF
TRBV11-2	TRBD1	TRBJ1-4	NA	TGTGCCAGCAGCTCAAGGGGGACAGACCCTAAGGGAGAGATGTTTTTT	CASSSRGTDPKGEMFF
TRBV2	TRBD1	TRBJ1-1	NA	TGTGCCAGCGGACGGACAGGGTCGGCGGACACTGAAGCTTTCTTT	CASGRTGSADTEAFF
TRBV5-4	TRBD2	TRBJ2-7	NA	TGTGCCAGCAGCCCCCGGGGGGGGATCCACGAGCAGTACTTC	CASSPRGGIHEQYF
TRBV7-8	NA	TRBJ2-5	NA	TGTGCCAGCACTACGGGGGAGACCCAGTACTTC	CASTTGETQYF
TRBV6-5	NA	TRBJ1-4	NA	TGTGCCAGCAGTTATGGAAAAAAACTGTTTTTT	CASSYGKKLFF
TRBV6-4	NA	TRBJ1-1	NA	TGTGCCAGCAGCCCTGAGGGGGGATTGAACACTGAAGCTTTCTTT	CASSPEGGLNTEAFF
TRBV7-7	NA	TRBJ2-5	NA	TGTGCCAGCAGTGTCGCAGGGTCAAAAGAGACCCAGTACTTC	CASSVAGSKETQYF
TRBV6-1	NA	TRBJ2-5	NA	TGTGCCAGCCCTAACGAACCTAACCAAGAGACCCAGTACTTC	CASPNEPNQETQYF
TRBV5-6	NA	TRBJ1-2	medium-sized	TGTGCCAGCAGCCTGATCACAGGGTTCTACACCTTC	CASSLITGFYTF
TRBV10-1	TRBD1	TRBJ2-1	few	TGCGCCAGCAGTGGCCGGGACAGGGTCAATGAGCAGTTCTTC	CASSGRDRVNEQFF
TRBV5-4	TRBD1	TRBJ2-7	NA	TGTGCCAGCAGCCCGGGACAGAGCTACGAGCAGTACTTC	CASSPGQSYEQYF
TRBV2	TRBD2	TRBJ2-1	NA	TGTGCCAGCAGTGATTCGGGGGGGGCCTACAATGAGCAGTTCTTC	CASSDSGGAYNEQFF
TRBV5-1	NA	TRBJ2-5	NA	TGCGCCAGCAGCTCGCGGACTCTCGGAGAGACCCAGTACTTC	CASSSRTLGETQYF
TRBV6-6	TRBD1	TRBJ2-7	NA	TGTGCCAGCACCCAATCTCCGGGACAGGGGGCGTATGAGCAGTACTTC	CASTQSPGQGAYEQYF
TRBV4-2	NA	TRBJ2-7	NA	TGTGCCAGCAGCCTAAGGAGCGACGGGGGACACTACGAGCAGTACTTC	CASSLRSDGGHYEQYF
TRBV7-2	TRBD1	TRBJ2-4	NA	TGTGCCAGCAGCCTAAAACCGGGCCAGGGGGCGGGGGCCAAAAACATTCAGTACTTC	CASSLKPGQGAGAKNIQYF
TRBV7-8	NA	TRBJ2-3	NA	TGTGCCAGCAGCTGGGAACTTTTCACAGATACGCAGTATTTT	CASSWELFTDTQYF
TRBV7-6	NA	TRBJ1-3	few	TGTGCCAGCAGCCCTTCTTCACAGGGAGGTGGAAACACCATATATTTT	CASSPSSQGGGNTIYF
TRBV5-1	TRBD1	TRBJ1-3	NA	TGCGCCAGCAGCTTACAGGGGCGCGACTCTGGAAACACCATATATTTT	CASSLQGRDSGNTIYF
TRBV5-6	NA	TRBJ2-3	once	TGTGCCAGCAGCTTGGATCTGGGCGTCAGCACAGATACGCAGTATTTT	CASSLDLGVSTDTQYF
TRBV5-1	NA	TRBJ1-1	once	TGCGCCAGCATCCAAGGTCAGGGGACGGGAGGTGTCACTGAAGCTTTCTTT	CASIQGQGTGGVTEAFF
TRBV18	NA	TRBJ1-3	NA	TGTGCCAGCTCACCACCCGGGGGACCGAGCTCTGGAAACACCATATATTTT	CASSPPGGPSSGNTIYF
TRBV18	TRBD1	TRBJ1-6	few	TGTGCCAGCTCATATACTGCCGGGACAGGGAATTCACCCCTCCACTTT	CASSYTAGTGNSPLHF
TRBV12-5	TRBD1	TRBJ2-7	NA	TGTGCTAGTGGTTTGGTACGGGGACAGGGCTACGAGCAGTACTTC	CASGLVRGQGYEQYF
TRBV19	NA	TRBJ1-1	once	TGTGCCAGTAGCGACAGGCCGAACACTGAAGCTTTCTTT	CASSDRPNTEAFF
TRBV20-1	NA	TRBJ1-1	NA	TGCAGTGCTAGAGTTCGGGTTGAAGCTTTCTTT	CSARVRVEAFF
TRBV7-8	NA	TRBJ2-7	NA	TGTGCCAGCAGCTTGGGGGGTGCAGGGCTCTACGAGCAGTACTTC	CASSLGGAGLYEQYF
TRBV7-2	TRBD1	TRBJ1-5	NA	TGTGCCAGCAGCTTAGGACAGGGGAATCAGCCCCAGCATTTT	CASSLGQGNQPQHF
TRBV28	TRBD1	TRBJ1-2	NA	TGTGCCAGCAGTTTCGCCGGGACAGCTTACTATGGCTACACCTTC	CASSFAGTAYYGYTF
TRBV5-6	TRBD1	TRBJ2-1	NA	TGTGCCAGCAGCTGGGGACAGGGGATCTACAATGAGCAGTTCTTC	CASSWGQGIYNEQFF
TRBV2	NA	TRBJ1-6	NA	TGTGCCAGCAGTACTGAGCCTTATAATTCACCCCTCCACTTT	CASSTEPYNSPLHF
TRBV19	NA	TRBJ1-1	NA	TGTGCCAGTAGTATTAACCGCGGGGGGTGGGCCAAAACTGAAGCTTTCTTT	CASSINRGGWAKTEAFF
TRBV2	NA	TRBJ1-2	NA	TGTGCCAGCAGGACGGGGTCCCTCTATGGCTACACCTTC	CASRTGSLYGYTF